This T cell receptor (beta chain) was recovered during a study of T cell responses to AZD1222 COVID-19 vaccine. Notes on the study in general: Only a handful of AZD1222 recipients tested seropositive at baseline.

TCRdb's table, derived via immunoSEQ multiplex PCR, lists solely in-frame clones and lacks some. The sample lists 90,000 to 150,000 clones; approximately 85% were seen once. This CDR3 has 13 amino acids. Germline V gives CDR1 MNHEY, CDR2 SVGAGI. The V gene lost 10 bases and the J gene lost 3 bases, with 15 bases spanning the gap. Notes on this clone: Its antigen remains unknown.

The V call is TRBV6-5, the J call TRBJ2-5, with D possibly being TRBD1 or TRBD2 (5 bases each). This TCR was sampled from an adult in good health. This material consisted of peripheral blood, taken on day 0 of AZD1222 vaccination. CDR3 amino acids: CAITGTQKETQYF. The CDR3 nucleotides read TGTGCCATCACCGGGACCCAAAAAGAGACCCAGTACTTC.